These 13 T cell receptor beta chains came from one sample sequenced in a study of regulatory T cells in long-lasting Graves disease. The time point here: newly diagnosed GD, antithyroid drugs for less than 3 months. Following extraction of RNA from PBMCs, that RNA was used to make the TCR library. Construction of the TCR beta libraries employed iRepertoire HTBI primers in conjunction with Arm-PCR of CDR3 regions. TCRdb reprocessed the multiplex PCR reads with MiXCR, giving one entry per CDR3 protein. The repertoire holds some 490,000 distinct CDR3 sequences, with around 12% as singletons. Another study also made use of these data, one on T cells in Graves' hyperthyroidism and ophthalmopathy.

Sequenced material: peripheral blood mononuclear cells (PBMCs), taken at new diagnosis, from a patient treated with antithyroid drugs. The receptors were gathered from a woman in her thirties with Graves disease.

This rearrangement joins TRBV20-1 to TRBJ2-5; a possible D gene is TRBD1 (6 bases). The CDR3 extends over 15 amino acids. CDR1 is DFQATT, CDR2 SNEGSKA, per germline (reference sequence). The V end lost 0 bases, the J end lost 5 bases, and 16 bases lay between the germline ends. CDR3: CSARDVGAVLETQYF. CDR3 sequence (DNA): TGCAGTGCTAGAGACGTGGGGGCGGTTTTGGAGACCCAGTACTTC.

This clonotype was detected ten times or more. This sequence joins TRBV20-1 and TRBJ2-5; D possibly uses TRBD1 or TRBD2 (5 bases each). Germline V gene data show CDR1 as DFQATT and CDR2 as SNEGSKA (reference sequence). V was shortened by 2 bases and J by 1 base, with 17 bases between the two germline ends. The CDR3 length is 16 residues. For the CDR3, the DNA is TGCAGTGCTAGACCTTACCAGGGTGGGACCCAAGAGACCCAGTACTTC. Translated: CSARPYQGGTQETQYF.

Many counts were recorded for this clonotype. One end of the junction does not line up with germline, which may come from a read error. This chain connects TRBV30 to TRBJ1-1; D gene unclear. The CDR3 covers 14 residues. Germline V gene lookup returns CDR1 GTSNPN and CDR2 SVGIG (reference sequence). The CDR3 is CAWKVGYPNTEAFF. The CDR3 region has the DNA TGTGCTTGGAAAGTTGGGTACCCTAACACTGAAGCTTTCTTT.

This clonotype has at least ten counts. The V call is TRBV2, the J call TRBJ2-7, with 8 positions matching TRBD1. The CDR3 length is 14 residues. In germline, CDR1 is SNHLY, CDR2 FYNNEI. Unmatched junction bases numbered 14, after V lost 11 bases and J lost 5 bases. The CDR3 sequence: CAGQTGATHHEQYF. The CDR3 DNA reads as TGTGCCGGACAGACAGGGGCTACCCACCACGAGCAGTACTTC.

This clonotype was picked up many times. V gene TRBV30 combines with J gene TRBJ1-4, with D possibly being TRBD1 (5 bases). Germline V gives CDR1 GTSNPN, CDR2 SVGIG (reference sequence). Trimming pared 2 bases from V and 2 bases from J, leaving 12 bases between. This CDR3 contains 15 residues. The CDR3 nucleotides are TGTGCCTGGAGTTTGGCTGGGGACACTAATGAAAAACTGTTTTTT. Translated: CAWSLAGDTNEKLFF.

This clonotype was found a few times. The CDR3: CASSPRGGLSSYNEQFF. CDR3 nucleotide sequence: TGTGCCAGCAGCCCTCGTGGGGGATTGAGCTCCTACAATGAGCAGTTCTTC. This rearrangement joins TRBV7-9 to TRBJ2-1; D may match TRBD1 or TRBD2 (5 bases each). The germline V and J ends were trimmed by 5 bases and 0 bases, with 17 bases remaining between them. The CDR3 loop spans 17 amino acids. In germline, CDR1 is SEHNR, CDR2 FQNEAQ (reference sequence).

This clonotype was observed at least ten times. The chain recombines TRBV11-2 with TRBJ2-1; 12 nucleotides line up with TRBD2. After removal of 5 bases from V and 5 bases from J, the junction contained 13 bases not matched to a gene. Germline V gene sequence: CDR1 SGHAT, CDR2 FQNNGV. This CDR3 has 18 amino acids. The CDR3 bases are TGTGCCAGCAGCCTTTGGACTAGCGGGATCCGGCGGGACAATGAGCAGTTCTTC. Protein sequence: CASSLWTSGIRRDNEQFF. The variable domain in full, with the rest retrieved from reference TRBV11-2 and TRBJ2-1, is EAGVAQSPRYKIIEKRQSVAFWCNPISGHATLYWYQQILGQGPKLLIQFQNNGVVDDSQLPKDRFSAERLKGVDSTLKIQPAKLEDSAVYLCASSLWTSGIRRDNEQFFGPGTRLTVL.

This clonotype has at least ten counts. V and J are TRBV24-1 and TRBJ2-7; TRBD1 might be the D (6 bases). Germline-derived CDR1 and CDR2 are KGHDR and SFDVKD. The CDR3 is 14 residues long. V was trimmed by 6 bases and J by 2 bases, leaving 13 bases between them. CDR3 in DNA: TGTGCCACCAGTCCCGGGACACACGCCTACGAGCAGTACTTC. It codes for CATSPGTHAYEQYF.

In this sample, this clonotype turned up a few times. The chain couples TRBV5-5 to TRBJ2-3; 13 bases match TRBD2. Germline trimming cut 4 bases from V and 4 bases from J; bases unmatched to any gene: 9. The CDR3 loop spans 17 amino acids. Germline assignment: CDR1 SGHKS and CDR2 YYEKEE (reference sequence). The CDR3 protein is CASSPRTLAGGADTQYF. The DNA for the CDR3 is TGTGCCAGCAGCCCCCGGACACTAGCGGGAGGGGCAGATACGCAGTATTTT.

Note on this clonotype: This probably arose from a read error, given a far larger clone one base away. V usage is TRBV2 and J usage is TRBJ2-5; the D gene could be TRBD1 or TRBD2 (5 bases each). Looked up from germline, CDR1 is SNHLY and CDR2 is FYNNEI. CDR3 length equals 13 residues. CDR3 amino acids: CASSSGPRETRYF. The CDR3 DNA is TGTGCCAGCAGCTCGGGACCAAGGGAGACCCGGTACTTC.

V gene TRBV2 combines with J gene TRBJ1-4; unclear D gene. This CDR3 is 15 amino acids long. V lost 6 bases and J 8 bases, leaving 19 bases between the germline ends. Germline V gene data show CDR1 as SNHLY and CDR2 as FYNNEI. CDR3 protein: CASSSGISQGEKLFF. The DNA of the CDR3 is TGTGCCAGCAGCTCCGGGATTTCTCAAGGGGAAAAACTGTTTTTT.

This clonotype has a count of ten or more. The chain joins TRBV11-2 to TRBJ2-1; TRBD2 matches at 9 bases. Germline values: CDR1 SGHAT, CDR2 FQNNGV. This CDR3 comprises 14 residues. The ends lost 3 bases at V and 6 bases at J; junction bases unmatched: 3. The CDR3 reads CASSFSGSPNEQFF. Here the CDR3 DNA reads TGTGCCAGCAGCTTTAGCGGGAGCCCCAATGAGCAGTTCTTC.

This clonotype was found many times. This rearrangement joins TRBV2 to TRBJ1-1, with 8 bases identical to TRBD1. Germline assignment: CDR1 SNHLY and CDR2 FYNNEI. The CDR3 totals 15 residues. V dropped 6 bases and J dropped 5; count of bases not matched to a gene: 11. As DNA, the CDR3 is TGTGCCAGCAGAGAAAGGACAGGGAGGGGGACTGAAGCTTTCTTT. Its protein is CASRERTGRGTEAFF.